These T cell receptor beta chains were read from a single sample in a study of CD8 T cells in Susac syndrome. TCRdb called the immunoSEQ multiplex PCR reads again in MiXCR, with one record for every CDR3 protein. Of about 280,000 distinct CDR3 sequences listed, approximately 84% are singletons. The material sequenced was CD8+ T cells from PBMCs. Receptors were obtained from a human donor with multiple sclerosis. CDR3s leave out the opening cysteine and the closing phenylalanine or tryptophan.

TRBV10-3 AISAIRGGGRAGEQF
TRBV20-1 SARDRTTDTGELF
TRBV5-5 ASSLLTPAGLTYEQY
TRBV7-6 ASSFSGDEGLSSYEQY
TRBV6-5 ASRTGGVEQF
TRBV6-5 ASDLSRELF
TRBV6-5 ASSYRQGEETQY
TRBV20-1 SARDWNGVLDEQF
TRBV6-2/TRBV6-3 ASSYSLVRVRNQPQH
TRBV20-1 SASDQGKISPEAF
TRBV20-1 SAMMTGDGGIQY
TRBV19 ASSLSGGAGYTEAF
TRBV18 ASSREMTGGNEQY
TRBV5-1 ASSFDRDRSSYNEQF
TRBV29-1 SVGGREQF
TRBV6-4 ASSVLAGANTGELF
TRBV27 ASSSVGEDIQY
TRBV7-9 ASSLGEIGYEQY
TRBV10-3 AINRDTGELF
TRBV28 ASSLRVEQF
TRBV2 ASSTTGQGGHEKLF
TRBV12-3/TRBV12-4 ASSFQPTGELF
TRBV3-1 ASSQGGGQGAHEQY
TRBV6-2/TRBV6-3 ASSQPGVVYGYT
TRBV27 ASSSGVDEQF
TRBV5-1 ASSPSAASGRSLSFSYEQY
TRBV7-2 ASSPVTGTSGSAPYEQY
TRBV7-9 ASSSPGQVYGYT
TRBV9 ASSPHRPQDTLY
TRBV24-1 ATSVSRYTGELF
TRBV9 ASSVDYQTYEQY
TRBV5-6 ASSYRDRGDYEQY
TRBV4-1 ASSQGTEGPGANVLT
TRBV29-1 SVATTGAYEQY
TRBV27 ASSRDPRRTDTQY
TRBV12-5 ASGLWGFGDTEAF
TRBV28 ASKGGFLRSPPGANVLT
TRBV27 ASSPTSRTYEQY
TRBV6-1 ASSARAEQY
TRBV9 ASSASGQRSEAF
TRBV6-6 ASSYEGKVGYT
TRBV27 ASSRILADQETQY
TRBV5-1 ASSLAGREQQY
TRBV29-1 SVEGLQGSYEQY
TRBV3-1 ASSQVSGSSHPYEQY
TRBV7-2 ASSFIGLTYNEQF
TRBV7-3 ASSPGGRGNTEAF
TRBV7-9 ASSLGTAYGYT